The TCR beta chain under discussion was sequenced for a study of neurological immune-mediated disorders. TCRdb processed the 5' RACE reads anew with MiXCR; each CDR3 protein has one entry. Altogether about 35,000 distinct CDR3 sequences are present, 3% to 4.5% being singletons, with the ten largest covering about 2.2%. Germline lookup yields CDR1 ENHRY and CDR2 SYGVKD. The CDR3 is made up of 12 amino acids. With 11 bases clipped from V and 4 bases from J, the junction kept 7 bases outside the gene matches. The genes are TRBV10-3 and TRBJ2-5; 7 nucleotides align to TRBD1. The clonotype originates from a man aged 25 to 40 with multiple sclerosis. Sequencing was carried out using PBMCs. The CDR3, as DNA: TGTGCCGTTGGACAGGCGAGAGAGACCCAGTACTTC. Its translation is CAVGQARETQYF.